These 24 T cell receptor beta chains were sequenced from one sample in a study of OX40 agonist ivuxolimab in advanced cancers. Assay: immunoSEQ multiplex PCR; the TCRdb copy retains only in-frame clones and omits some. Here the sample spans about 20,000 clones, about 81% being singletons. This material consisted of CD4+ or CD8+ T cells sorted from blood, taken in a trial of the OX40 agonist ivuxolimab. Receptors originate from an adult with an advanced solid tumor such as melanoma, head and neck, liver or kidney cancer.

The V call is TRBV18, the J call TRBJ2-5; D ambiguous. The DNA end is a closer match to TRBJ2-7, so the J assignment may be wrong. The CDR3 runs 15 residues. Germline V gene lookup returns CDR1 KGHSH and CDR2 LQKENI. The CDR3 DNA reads TGTGCCAGCTCCTTCGGACCGACCGTCTCCTACGAGCAGTACTTC. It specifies CASSFGPTVSYEQYF.

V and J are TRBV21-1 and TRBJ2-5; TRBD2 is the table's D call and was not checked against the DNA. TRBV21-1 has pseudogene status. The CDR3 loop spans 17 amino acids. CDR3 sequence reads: CASSKYAGPTDEETQYF. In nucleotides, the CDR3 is TGTGCCAGCAGCAAATACGCGGGACCGACCGATGAAGAGACCCAGTACTTC.

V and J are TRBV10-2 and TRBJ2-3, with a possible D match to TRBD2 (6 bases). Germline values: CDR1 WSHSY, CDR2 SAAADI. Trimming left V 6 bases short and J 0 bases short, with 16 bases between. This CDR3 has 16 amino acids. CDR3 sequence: CASSPGRFSSTDTQYF. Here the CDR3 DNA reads TGCGCCAGCAGCCCAGGGAGGTTTTCTAGCACAGATACGCAGTATTTT.

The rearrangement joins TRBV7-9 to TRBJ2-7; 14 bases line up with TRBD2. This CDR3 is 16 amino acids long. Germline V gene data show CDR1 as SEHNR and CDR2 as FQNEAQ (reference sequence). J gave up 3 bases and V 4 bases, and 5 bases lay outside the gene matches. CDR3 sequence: CASSSQGTSGSYEQYF. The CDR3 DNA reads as TGTGCCAGCAGCTCTCAAGGGACTAGCGGGAGCTACGAGCAGTACTTC.

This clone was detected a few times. The CDR3 coding sequence is TGCGCCAGCAGTGAGACTAGCGGGGGGGCAGATACGCAGTATTTT. It yields the protein CASSETSGGADTQYF. This chain links TRBV10-2 with TRBJ2-3; 13 bases line up with TRBD2. The V and J ends lost 2 bases and 4 bases, in that order; junction bases with no gene match: 0. Germline values: CDR1 WSHSY, CDR2 SAAADI. The CDR3 has 15 amino acids.

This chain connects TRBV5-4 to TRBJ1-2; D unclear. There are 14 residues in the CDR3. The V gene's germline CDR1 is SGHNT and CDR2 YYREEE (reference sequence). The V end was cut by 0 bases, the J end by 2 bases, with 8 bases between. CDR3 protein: CASSLAGKNYGYTF. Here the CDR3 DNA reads TGTGCCAGCAGCTTGGCCGGAAAAAACTATGGCTACACCTTC.

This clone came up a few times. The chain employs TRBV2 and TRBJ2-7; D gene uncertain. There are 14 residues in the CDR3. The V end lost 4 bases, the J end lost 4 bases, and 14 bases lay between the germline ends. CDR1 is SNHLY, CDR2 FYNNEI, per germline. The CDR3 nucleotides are TGTGCCAGCAGTGCGACCGTAGTTAGATACGAGCAGTACTTC. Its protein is CASSATVVRYEQYF.

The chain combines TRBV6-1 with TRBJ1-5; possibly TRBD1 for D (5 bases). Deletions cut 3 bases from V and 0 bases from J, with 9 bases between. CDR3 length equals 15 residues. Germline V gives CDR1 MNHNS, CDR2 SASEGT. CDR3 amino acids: CASSETVHSNQPQHF. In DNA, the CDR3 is TGTGCCAGCAGTGAGACAGTCCATAGCAATCAGCCCCAGCATTTT.

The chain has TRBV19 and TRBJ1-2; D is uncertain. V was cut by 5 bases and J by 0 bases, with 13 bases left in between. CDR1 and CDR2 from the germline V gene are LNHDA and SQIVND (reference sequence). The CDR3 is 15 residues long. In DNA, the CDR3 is TGTGCCAGTAGTTTCGACGTCAGAGCTAACTATGGCTACACCTTC. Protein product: CASSFDVRANYGYTF.

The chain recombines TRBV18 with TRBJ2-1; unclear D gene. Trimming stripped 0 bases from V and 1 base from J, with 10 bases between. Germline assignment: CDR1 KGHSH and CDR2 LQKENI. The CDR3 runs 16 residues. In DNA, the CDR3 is TGTGCCAGCTCACCACCGACACGCTATTCCTACAATGAGCAGTTCTTC. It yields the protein CASSPPTRYSYNEQFF. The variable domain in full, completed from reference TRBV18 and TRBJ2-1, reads NAGVMQNPRHLVRRRGQEARLRCSPMKGHSHVYWYRQLPEEGLKFMVYLQKENIIDESGMPKERFSAEFPKEGPSILRIQQVVRGDSAAYFCASSPPTRYSYNEQFFGPGTRLTVL.

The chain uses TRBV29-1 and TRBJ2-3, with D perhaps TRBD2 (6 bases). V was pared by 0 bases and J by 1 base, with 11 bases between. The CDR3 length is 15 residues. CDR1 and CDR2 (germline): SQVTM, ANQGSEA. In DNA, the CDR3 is TGCAGCGTTGAAGAAGGGCGGGATGGCACAGATACGCAGTATTTT. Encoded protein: CSVEEGRDGTDTQYF.

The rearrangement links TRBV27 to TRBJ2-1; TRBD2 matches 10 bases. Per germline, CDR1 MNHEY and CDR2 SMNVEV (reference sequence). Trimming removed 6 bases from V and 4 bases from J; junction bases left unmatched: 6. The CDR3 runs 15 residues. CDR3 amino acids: CASSITGLAYNEQFF. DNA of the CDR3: TGTGCCAGCAGCATAACGGGACTAGCGTACAATGAGCAGTTCTTC.

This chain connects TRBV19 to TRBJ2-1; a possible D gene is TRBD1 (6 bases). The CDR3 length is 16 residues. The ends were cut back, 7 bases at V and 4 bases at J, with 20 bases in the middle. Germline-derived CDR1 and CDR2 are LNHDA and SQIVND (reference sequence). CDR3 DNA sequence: TGTGCCAGTACACCCGTATTCCGAGGACAGTACAATGAGCAGTTCTTC. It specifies CASTPVFRGQYNEQFF.

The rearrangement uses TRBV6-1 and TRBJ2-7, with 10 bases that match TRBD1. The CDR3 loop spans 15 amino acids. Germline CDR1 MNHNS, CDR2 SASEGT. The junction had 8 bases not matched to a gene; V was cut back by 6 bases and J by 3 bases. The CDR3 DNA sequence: TGTGCCAGCAGAACCGGGACAGGGGTCCACTACGAGCAGTACTTC. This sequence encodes CASRTGTGVHYEQYF.

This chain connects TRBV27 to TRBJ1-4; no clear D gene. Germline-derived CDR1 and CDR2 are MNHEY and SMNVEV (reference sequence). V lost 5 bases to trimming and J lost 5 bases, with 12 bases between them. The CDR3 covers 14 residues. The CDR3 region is CASSGGTENEKLFF. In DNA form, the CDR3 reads TGTGCCAGCAGTGGCGGCACGGAAAATGAAAAACTGTTTTTT. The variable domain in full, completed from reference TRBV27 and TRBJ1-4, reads EAQVTQNPRYLITVTGKKLTVTCSQNMNHEYMSWYRQDPGLGLRQIYYSMNVEVTDKGDVPEGYKVSRKEKRNFPLILESPSPNQTSLYFCASSGGTENEKLFFGSGTQLSVL.

CDR3 region: CAISDKVGGPDTQYF. The DNA for the CDR3 is TGTGCCATCAGTGATAAAGTGGGAGGCCCAGATACGCAGTATTTT. The V gene is TRBV10-3, the J gene TRBJ2-3, with D perhaps matching TRBD2 (6 bases). V lost 3 bases and J lost 4, with 14 bases in between. Germline V gene sequence: CDR1 ENHRY, CDR2 SYGVKD. The CDR3 runs to 15 residues.

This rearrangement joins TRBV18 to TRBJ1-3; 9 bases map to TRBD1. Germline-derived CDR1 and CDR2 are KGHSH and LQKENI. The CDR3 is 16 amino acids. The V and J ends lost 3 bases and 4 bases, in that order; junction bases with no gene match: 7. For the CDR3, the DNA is TGTGCCAGCTCACCGGCCGGGACAGGGACCGGAAACACCATATATTTT. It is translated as CASSPAGTGTGNTIYF.

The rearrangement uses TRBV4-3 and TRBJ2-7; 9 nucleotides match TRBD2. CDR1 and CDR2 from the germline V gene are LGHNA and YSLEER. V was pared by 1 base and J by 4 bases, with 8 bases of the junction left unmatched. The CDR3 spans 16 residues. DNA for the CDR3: TGCGCCAGCAGCCAAGGGCTAGCGGGGAACCAGTACGAGCAGTACTTC. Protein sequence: CASSQGLAGNQYEQYF.

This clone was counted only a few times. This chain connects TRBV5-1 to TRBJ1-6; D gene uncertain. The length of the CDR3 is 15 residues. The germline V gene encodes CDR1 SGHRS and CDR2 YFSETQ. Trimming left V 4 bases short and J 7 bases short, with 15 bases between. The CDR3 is CASSPAGNRNSPLHF. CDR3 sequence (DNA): TGCGCCAGCAGCCCGGCCGGGAACCGCAATTCACCCCTCCACTTT.

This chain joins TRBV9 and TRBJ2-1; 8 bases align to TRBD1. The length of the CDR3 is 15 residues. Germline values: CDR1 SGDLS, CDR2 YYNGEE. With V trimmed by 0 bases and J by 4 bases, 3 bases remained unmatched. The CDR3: CASSVEGTGYNEQFF. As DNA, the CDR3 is TGTGCCAGCAGCGTAGAAGGGACAGGTTACAATGAGCAGTTCTTC.

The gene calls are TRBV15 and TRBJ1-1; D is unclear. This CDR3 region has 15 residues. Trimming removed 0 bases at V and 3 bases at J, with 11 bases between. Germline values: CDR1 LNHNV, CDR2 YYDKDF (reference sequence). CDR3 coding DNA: TGTGCCACCAGCAGAGATCTGGGTAGTGACACTGAAGCTTTCTTT. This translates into CATSRDLGSDTEAFF.

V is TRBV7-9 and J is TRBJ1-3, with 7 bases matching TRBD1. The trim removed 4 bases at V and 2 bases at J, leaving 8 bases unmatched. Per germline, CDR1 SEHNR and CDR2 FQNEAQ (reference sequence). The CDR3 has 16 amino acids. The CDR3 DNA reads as TGTGCCAGCAGCTCGACAGGGAAAGGGGCTGGAAACACCATATATTTT. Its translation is CASSSTGKGAGNTIYF.

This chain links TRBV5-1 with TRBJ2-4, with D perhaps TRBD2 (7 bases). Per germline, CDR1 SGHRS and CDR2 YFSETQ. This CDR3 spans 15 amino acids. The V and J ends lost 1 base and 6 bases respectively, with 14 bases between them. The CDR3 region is CASSLLGGGGNIQYF. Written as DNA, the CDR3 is TGCGCCAGCAGCTTGCTCGGGGGCGGGGGAAACATTCAGTACTTC.

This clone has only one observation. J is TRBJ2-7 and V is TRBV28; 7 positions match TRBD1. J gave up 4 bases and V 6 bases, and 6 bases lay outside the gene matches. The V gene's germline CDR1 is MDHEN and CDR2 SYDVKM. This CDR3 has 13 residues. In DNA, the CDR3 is TGTGCCAGCAGGCAGACAGGGTCTTACGAGCAGTACTTC. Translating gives CASRQTGSYEQYF.